The entry below describes one T cell receptor beta chain. This clonotype has only a few counts. The antigen this receptor binds is unknown. No base quality values were provided; no much bigger clone lies one nucleotide off. The data are from a study of blood T cells in healthy people across ages (dated by TCRdb to 2013 to 2016). Describing the broader study: In model experiments, template switching captured roughly one uniquely barcoded TCR beta cDNA molecule for every two T cells. The study analyzed two additional independent replicas of 1 million unique cDNA reads from the same blood draw for two donors, one aged 18 to 29 and one aged 80 or older. Age-related changes in TCR beta repertoire diversity were measured in the study by deep sequencing normalized with unique cDNA molecular identifiers. To avoid experimental bias, donors of different ages were spread randomly across the sequencing lanes. The donors were divided into four age groups: young (average around 17 years), middle-aged (about 40), aged (approximately 62) and long-lived (around 80). What the work shows at the level of the full study, not this receptor alone: Estimates of total diversity based on one million sequenced T cells were considered lower bounds and underestimates. Because profiling used bulk unsorted PBMCs, naive and antigen-experienced compartments could not be compared conclusively. A strong correlation was found between observed TCR beta diversity and the percentage of naive T cells measured by flow cytometry. The CMV infection status of donors was not known, potentially confounding age-related changes in expanded clonotypes. Observed TCR beta diversity per million T cells fell roughly linearly with age, and a significant reduction was already apparent by age about 38. Compared with the aged group, the long-lived group had more naive CD4+ T cells, fewer expanded clones and increased TCR diversity, suggesting age selection.

The CDR3 contains 13 residues, cysteine and phenylalanine counted. Only CDR3 DNA is held: 39 bases, read in frame from base 1. V is clipped by 5 bases and J by 6 bases, and the sequence between their germline boundaries is 11 bases long. As encoded in the germline V gene (reference sequence), CDR1 is LNHDA while CDR2 is SQIVND. Libraries were made using 5' RACE. These reads were obtained on an Illumina HiSeq 2500. The second PCR ran for roughly 7 to 12 cycles and used a J-beta primer mix along with a sample-barcoded 5' primer. A unique molecular identifier was introduced onto each TCR beta cDNA molecule by a template-switch 5' adaptor carrying 12 random nucleotides. Each sample yielded at least 3 million CDR3-containing paired-end reads. First-strand cDNA was synthesized from all RNA with the Mint cDNA synthesis kit, primed by a TRBC-specific oligonucleotide. After uracil-DNA glycosylase treatment, a first 18-cycle PCR used universal primers M1SS and BC2_uni_R on all cDNA. The paper's data handling went like this. For normalization, 1 million high-quality reads, each with a distinct molecular identifier, were randomly selected from each sample. Reads with shared molecular identifiers were discarded instead of being binned into consensus sequences. CDR3 identification, clonotype clustering and error correction used MiTCR with a Q25 quality threshold and the strictest error-elimination algorithm. A nonparametric unseen species model with Euler transformation was used to estimate lower-bound total TCR beta diversity. TCRdb cleaned the public reads at Q25 with fastp, built clones with MiXCR and kept in-frame beta chains. CDR3 protein sequences are deduplicated, and each keeps its most common genes and DNA. Here the V and J calls rest on TCRdb's processing, not on the authors' analysis. The sample contains about 1.1 million distinct CDR3 sequences, 35% to 40% of them found a single time. The top ten clonotypes cover under 15% of the sample.

Systemically healthy Caucasian individuals from Russia, some 36 in total and aged about 6 to 100 years, were included as donors. Each donor gave ten milliliters of peripheral blood, drawn into EDTA-treated Vacutainer tubes. Ficoll-Paque density-gradient centrifugation was used to isolate PBMCs, with at least 6 million obtained per sample. Trizol reagent was used to extract total RNA from the PBMCs, yielding at least 6 micrograms per sample. Naive CD45RAhigh/CD27high T cell percentages were measured by flow cytometry on a PBMC aliquot from every donor. The TCR was taken from a man younger than 35 in good health. The chain is made from TRBV19 and TRBJ2-1; the D gene identity is not certain. The specimen was blood. The CDR3 loop reads CASSAPQSNEQFF. The sequenced DNA is TGTGCCAGTAGTGCCCCGCAGAGCAATGAGCAGTTCTTC.